The clone carrying this TCR beta chain is judged large. Its target is unknown. Repertoires were generated with immunoSEQ multiplex PCR, while TCRdb's copy carries only in-frame clones and drops some. The top ten hold about a tenth of the sample, which has roughly 17,000 clones, roughly 80% seen once. Germline values: CDR1 SGHRS, CDR2 YFSETQ. The junction had 12 bases not matched to a gene; V was cut back by 6 bases and J by 7 bases. CDR3 length: 15 residues. This specimen comes from a study of CD4 T cells in relation to SARS-CoV-2 and coronaviruses. Unexposed donor CD4+ T cells date from about 2011-2019, before the COVID-19 pandemic. CD4+ T cells were isolated from the cells after around eleven days of culture. Approximately 1.9 million PBMCs per well were cultured with 7.5 to 10 IU/ml IL-2.

The chain recombines TRBV5-1 with TRBJ2-1, with 8 nucleotides matching TRBD2. The source is a human donor in good health. The specimen was CD4+ T cells from PBMCs, cultured in vitro. CDR3 DNA sequence: TGCGCCAGCACCGACGCGGGAGGAGATTATAATGAGCAGTTCTTC. Translation: CASTDAGGDYNEQFF.